Given below is one TCR beta chain in context. The antigen is unknown. The sample comes from a study of siplizumab effects on memory and regulatory T cells. Study outcomes and limitations: Assignment of a naive or memory phenotype failed for roughly 80-97% of the proliferating CD4+ or CD8+ clones. Proliferating siplizumab-culture Treg suppressive function went unconfirmed. Sequences below about 10^-5 frequency were poorly captured, and few alloreactive clones mapped to unstimulated subsets.

Assays captured 85,000 to 100,000 TCR templates per sample. Sequencing used immunoSEQ multiplex PCR; TCRdb keeps in-frame clones, though not all of them. The data contain approximately 100,000 clones, roughly nine tenths of them singletons. There are 17 residues in the CDR3. V lost 1 base and J lost 3, with 15 bases in between. From germline, CDR1 is MGHDK and CDR2 SYGVNS. This chain uses TRBV25-1 with TRBJ2-2, with a tentative D call TRBD2 (5 bases). The clonotype originates from a human donor in good health. The material sequenced was Tregs sorted from blood. The CDR3 region has the DNA TGTGCCAGCAGTGAATTTGTTCCGGGGTTGGACACCGGGGAGCTGTTTTTT. It codes for CASSEFVPGLDTGELFF.